This passage covers 22 T cell receptor beta chains from one sample sequenced in a study of blood T cell repertoires in COVID-19. Sequencing was performed with immunoSEQ multiplex PCR; in TCRdb, only in-frame clones are kept and a portion is missing. The table shows approximately 170,000 clones, with about 85% occurring only once. Source material: peripheral blood. The receptor set was obtained from a man aged 65-85 years who had recovered from COVID-19.

The chain has TRBV6-2 or TRBV6-3 and TRBJ2-1, with 11 nucleotides matching TRBD1. J lost 8 bases, V lost 2 bases, and 11 bases had no gene match. CDR1 and CDR2 (germline): MNHEY, SVGEGT. The CDR3 extends over 17 amino acids. CDR3 in amino acids: CASSYPTDRGRRDEQFF. CDR3 sequence (DNA): TGTGCCAGCAGTTACCCCACGGACAGGGGGCGAAGGGATGAGCAGTTCTTC.

The chain employs TRBV10-1 and TRBJ2-1; 9 bases agree with TRBD2. Looked up from germline, CDR1 is WNHNN and CDR2 is SYGVQD (reference sequence). The length of the CDR3 is 14 residues. J gave up 8 bases and V 7 bases, and 9 bases lay outside the gene matches. The CDR3 bases are TGCGCCAGCAACAATCGCGGGAGGGAGGATGAGCAGTTCTTC. Translated: CASNNRGREDEQFF.

Remarks on this clone: One end of the junction varies from germline; a read error may be responsible. The rearrangement joins TRBV7-7 to TRBJ2-1; 8 bases are a match to TRBD2. Germline V gene lookup returns CDR1 SSHAT and CDR2 FNYEAQ (reference sequence). This CDR3 region has 13 residues. This CDR3 reads CASSFTGGDEQFF. The CDR3 coding sequence is TGTGCTAGCAGCTTTACGGGGGGGGATGAGCAGTTCTTC.

The chain carries TRBV3-1 (or the pseudogene TRBV3-2) and TRBJ2-3, with D perhaps TRBD2 (6 bases). The germline CDR1 and CDR2 sequences are LGHDT and YNNKEL (reference sequence). The V gene lost 0 bases and the J gene lost 0 bases, with 10 bases spanning the gap. This CDR3 is 16 amino acids long. CDR3 sequence (DNA): TGTGCCAGCAGCCAAGAGGTGCGGGGTAGCACAGATACGCAGTATTTT. Translation: CASSQEVRGSTDTQYF.

This rearrangement joins TRBV6-5 to TRBJ1-5; the match to TRBD1 covers 8 bases. The V segment lost 8 bases and the J segment 7 bases; nucleotides outside the gene matches: 10. Per germline, CDR1 MNHEY and CDR2 SVGAGI. The CDR3 length is 14 residues. CDR3 sequence reads: CASAPQGAKQPQHF. The CDR3 bases are TGTGCCAGCGCCCCTCAGGGGGCAAAACAGCCCCAGCATTTT.

This clone was seen a few times. This CDR3 is CATSRVGGASNQPQHF. As DNA, the CDR3 is TGTGCCACCAGCAGAGTCGGGGGGGCTAGCAATCAGCCCCAGCATTTT. This chain uses TRBV15 with TRBJ1-5, with D possibly being TRBD1 (6 bases). The CDR3 is made up of 16 amino acids. Trimming took 1 base from V and 0 from J, leaving 10 bases between them. The germline gives CDR1 LNHNV, CDR2 YYDKDF (reference sequence).

The V gene is TRBV27, the J gene TRBJ1-6; D is undetermined. The V end was cut by 6 bases, the J end by 6 bases, with 9 bases between. The CDR3 totals 13 residues. Germline CDR1 and CDR2: MNHEY and SMNVEV (reference sequence). CDR3 bases: TGTGCCAGCAGCCCTGACTTTAATTCACCCCTCCACTTT. Protein sequence: CASSPDFNSPLHF.

The rearrangement joins TRBV29-1 to TRBJ2-1; a possible D gene is TRBD1 (6 bases). This CDR3 has 13 amino acids. Trimming cost V 6 bases and J 10 bases, with 19 bases left between them. The germline CDR1 and CDR2 sequences are SQVTM and ANQGSEA. The CDR3 reads CSVRGGGRPEQFF. The CDR3 nucleotides are TGCAGCGTCAGGGGTGGTGGTAGGCCCGAGCAGTTCTTC.

The chain links TRBV20-1 to TRBJ2-1; D perhaps matches TRBD2 (5 bases). Germline CDR1 reads DFQATT; CDR2 reads SNEGSKA (reference sequence). Deletions cut 3 bases from V and 7 bases from J, with 10 bases between. This CDR3 is built from 12 residues. Written as DNA, the CDR3 is TGCAGTGCTAGTGCAGGCGGGAATGAGCAGTTCTTC. Its translation is CSASAGGNEQFF.

J is TRBJ1-6 and V is TRBV6-5; no firm D call. Germline CDR1 reads MNHEY; CDR2 reads SVGAGI. The CDR3 sequence is 15 residues long. V shed 7 bases and J shed 3 bases, with 13 bases lying between them. CDR3 coding DNA: TGTGCCAGCATCAACAATCTAGTCTATAATTCACCCCTCCACTTT. It encodes CASINNLVYNSPLHF.

This chain joins TRBV4-3 and TRBJ2-3; 8 bases match TRBD2. Germline CDR1 reads LGHNA; CDR2 reads YSLEER. CDR3 length: 16 amino acids. V lost 0 bases and J lost 1; bases outside the gene matches: 3. In nucleotides, the CDR3 is TGCGCCAGCAGCCAAGAATGGCGGGAGGGCACAGATACGCAGTATTTT. The encoded protein is CASSQEWREGTDTQYF.

The DNA of the CDR3 is TGTGCCAGCAGTGCAGAAGGGACAGGGCGGGGTGGCTACACCTTC. Its protein is CASSAEGTGRGGYTF. The chain links TRBV2 to TRBJ1-2; TRBD1 matches at 9 bases. The germline V gene has CDR1 SNHLY and CDR2 FYNNEI. Losses at the gene ends were 4 bases for V and 7 bases for J; bases not matched to a gene: 10. CDR3 length: 15 amino acids.

V and J are TRBV3-1 (or the pseudogene TRBV3-2) and TRBJ2-7; a weak D match, TRBD2 (6 bases). The CDR3 is made up of 15 amino acids. Germline values: CDR1 LGHDT, CDR2 YNNKEL (reference sequence). V was clipped by 1 base and J by 4 bases, with 14 bases between them. For the CDR3, the DNA is TGTGCCAGCAGCCAAGGTCCGGGAGATCAGTACGAGCAGTACTTC. Translating gives CASSQGPGDQYEQYF.

V is TRBV11-2 and J is TRBJ2-3; 9 nucleotides match TRBD2. The V and J ends lost 1 base and 1 base, in that order; junction bases with no gene match: 9. The CDR3 runs to 18 residues. CDR1 is SGHAT, CDR2 FQNNGV, per germline. The CDR3 is CASSLGREGQVGTDTQYF. CDR3 nucleotides: TGTGCCAGCAGCTTAGGGCGGGAGGGCCAAGTAGGCACAGATACGCAGTATTTT.

V and J are TRBV19 and TRBJ2-3; 11 positions agree with TRBD2. The CDR3 totals 14 residues. Germline-derived CDR1 and CDR2 are LNHDA and SQIVND (reference sequence). J gave up 3 bases and V 4 bases, and 0 bases lay outside the gene matches. As DNA, the CDR3 is TGTGCCAGTAGTACTAGCGGGAGGACAGATACGCAGTATTTT. Encoded protein: CASSTSGRTDTQYF.

The chain combines TRBV13 with TRBJ2-3; D is possibly TRBD2 (5 bases). V was pared by 5 bases and J by 1 base, with 7 bases between. This CDR3 has 13 amino acids. Germline CDR1 reads PRHDT; CDR2 reads FYEKMQ (reference sequence). The CDR3, as DNA: TGTGCCAGCAGCAAAGCGGGCACAGATACGCAGTATTTT. Its protein is CASSKAGTDTQYF.

V and J are TRBV6-6 and TRBJ1-4, with TRBD1 identical over 9 bases. From germline, CDR1 is MNHNY and CDR2 SVGAGI (reference sequence). Trimming removed 6 bases from V and 8 bases from J; junction bases left unmatched: 10. The CDR3 sequence is 15 residues long. This CDR3 reads CASREPTGGREKLFF. The DNA for the CDR3 is TGTGCCAGCAGGGAACCGACAGGGGGTCGAGAAAAACTGTTTTTT.

This clone is a singleton in its sample. The chain has TRBV7-8 and TRBJ2-3, with 9 bases fitting TRBD2. Germline CDR1 SGHVS, CDR2 FQNEAQ. V shed 4 bases, J shed 2 bases, and the junction held 7 bases outside the gene matches. The CDR3 is 16 residues long. The CDR3 DNA follows: TGTGCCAGCAGCTCTCTAGCGGGGATAAACACAGATACGCAGTATTTT. Protein product: CASSSLAGINTDTQYF.

The V and J genes are TRBV6-5 and TRBJ2-7; 8 bases are a match to TRBD2. V was pared by 4 bases and J by 2 bases, with 4 bases of the junction left unmatched. The CDR3 sequence is 14 residues long. Per the germline V gene, CDR1 is MNHEY and CDR2 is SVGAGI. The CDR3 DNA is TGTGCCAGCAGTTCTTCAGCGGGGGCCTACGAGCAGTACTTC. Translating gives CASSSSAGAYEQYF.

This chain connects TRBV15 to TRBJ2-5, with 9 bases matching TRBD2. Trimming cost V 5 bases and J 3 bases; bases outside gene matches: 10. The germline gives CDR1 LNHNV, CDR2 YYDKDF (reference sequence). This CDR3 is built from 16 residues. The CDR3 is CATSLLWLAGKETQYF. The CDR3 DNA reads as TGTGCCACCAGCCTGCTATGGCTAGCGGGAAAAGAGACCCAGTACTTC.

V gene TRBV10-3 combines with J gene TRBJ1-6, with a weak D call TRBD1 (6 bases). CDR3 length: 15 residues. Germline V lookup: CDR1 ENHRY, CDR2 SYGVKD. The ends were cut back, 0 bases at V and 9 bases at J, with 12 bases in the middle. The chain's CDR3 is CAISESVGAGSPLHF. The CDR3 DNA is TGTGCCATCAGTGAGTCAGTGGGGGCGGGTTCACCCCTCCACTTT.

This clone has only one observation. V usage is TRBV6-2 or TRBV6-3 and J usage is TRBJ2-3; 8 positions agree with TRBD2. This CDR3 spans 16 amino acids. With 4 bases clipped from V and 0 bases from J, the junction kept 6 bases outside the gene matches. CDR1 and CDR2 (germline): MNHEY, SVGEGT. The CDR3 nucleotides read TGTGCCAGCAGTTTCTATAGCGGGGCGAGCACAGATACGCAGTATTTT. It codes for CASSFYSGASTDTQYF.